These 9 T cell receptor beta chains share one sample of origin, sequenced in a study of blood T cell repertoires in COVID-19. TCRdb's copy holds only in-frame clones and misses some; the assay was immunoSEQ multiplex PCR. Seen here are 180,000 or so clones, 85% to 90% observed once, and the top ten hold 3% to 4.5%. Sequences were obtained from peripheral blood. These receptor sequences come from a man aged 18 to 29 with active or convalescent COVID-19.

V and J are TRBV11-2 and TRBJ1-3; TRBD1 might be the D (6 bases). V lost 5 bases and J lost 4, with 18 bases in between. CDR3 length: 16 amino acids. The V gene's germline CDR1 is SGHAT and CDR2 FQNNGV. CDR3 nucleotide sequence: TGTGCCAGCAGCCCCACGGCAGGGGCTGGCGGAAACACCATATATTTT. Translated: CASSPTAGAGGNTIYF.

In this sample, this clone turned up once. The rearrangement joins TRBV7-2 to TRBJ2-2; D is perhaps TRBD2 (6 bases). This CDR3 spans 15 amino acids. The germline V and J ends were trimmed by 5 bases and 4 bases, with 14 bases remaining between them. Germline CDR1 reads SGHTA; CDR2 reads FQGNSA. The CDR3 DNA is TGTGCCAGCAGCCCCCGGGACTTCTCCACCGGGGAGCTGTTTTTT. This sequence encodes CASSPRDFSTGELFF.

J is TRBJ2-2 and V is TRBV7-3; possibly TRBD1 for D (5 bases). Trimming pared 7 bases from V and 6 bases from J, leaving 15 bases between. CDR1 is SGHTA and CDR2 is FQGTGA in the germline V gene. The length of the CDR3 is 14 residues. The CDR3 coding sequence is TGTGCCAGCACCCTAGACACCAGGGCCGGGGAGCTGTTTTTT. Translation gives CASTLDTRAGELFF.

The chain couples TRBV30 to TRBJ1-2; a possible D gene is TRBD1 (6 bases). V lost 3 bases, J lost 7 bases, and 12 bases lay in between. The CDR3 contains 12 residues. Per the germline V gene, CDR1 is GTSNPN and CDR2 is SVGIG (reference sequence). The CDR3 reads CAWSLPGAGYTF. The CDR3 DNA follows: TGTGCCTGGAGCCTCCCAGGGGCTGGCTACACCTTC.

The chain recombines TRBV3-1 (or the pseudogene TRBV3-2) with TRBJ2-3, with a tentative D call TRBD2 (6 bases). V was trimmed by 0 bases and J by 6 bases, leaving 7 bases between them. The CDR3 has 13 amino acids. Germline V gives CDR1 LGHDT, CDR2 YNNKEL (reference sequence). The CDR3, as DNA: TGTGCCAGCAGCCAAGAGAGCGGGGATACGCAGTATTTT. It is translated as CASSQESGDTQYF.

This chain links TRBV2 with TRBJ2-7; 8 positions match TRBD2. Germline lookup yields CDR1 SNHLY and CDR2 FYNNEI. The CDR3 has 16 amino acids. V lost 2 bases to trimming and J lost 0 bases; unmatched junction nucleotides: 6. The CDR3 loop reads CASSEQLAGASYEQYF. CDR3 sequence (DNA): TGTGCCAGCAGTGAACAGCTAGCGGGTGCCTCCTACGAGCAGTACTTC.

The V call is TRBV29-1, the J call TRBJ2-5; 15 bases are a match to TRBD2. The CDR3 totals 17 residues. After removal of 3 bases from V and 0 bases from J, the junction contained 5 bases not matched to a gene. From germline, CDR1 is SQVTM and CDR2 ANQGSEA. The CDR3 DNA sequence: TGCAGCGTTGAGGCCGGGACTAGCGGGAGGTACCAAGAGACCCAGTACTTC. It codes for CSVEAGTSGRYQETQYF.

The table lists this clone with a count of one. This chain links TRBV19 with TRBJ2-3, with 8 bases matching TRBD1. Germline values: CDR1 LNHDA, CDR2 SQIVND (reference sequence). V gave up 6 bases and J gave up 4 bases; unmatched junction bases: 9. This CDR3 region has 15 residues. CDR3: CASRPDRVLPDTQYF. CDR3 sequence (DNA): TGTGCCAGTAGACCGGACAGGGTCTTACCAGATACGCAGTATTTT.

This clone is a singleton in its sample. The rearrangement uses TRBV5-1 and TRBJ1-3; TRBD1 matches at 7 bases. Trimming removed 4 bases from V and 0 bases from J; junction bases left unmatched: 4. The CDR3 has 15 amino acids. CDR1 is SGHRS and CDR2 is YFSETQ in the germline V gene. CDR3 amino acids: CASSNTGDSGNTIYF. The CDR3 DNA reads TGCGCCAGCAGCAACACAGGGGACTCTGGAAACACCATATATTTT.